The 18 T cell receptor beta chains below come from one sample, sequenced in a study of CD8+ T cells in alopecia areata. Scientists pooled cutaneous lymph node cells and sorted them on CD4, CD8alpha, NKG2D, NKG2ACE and other markers. As the sequencing template, cDNA was produced by extracting RNA and reverse transcribing it. TCRdb's copy holds only in-frame clones and misses some; the assay was immunoSEQ multiplex PCR. Altogether approximately 280,000 clones were found in the sample, and no singletons occur. Sequencing was performed on CD4+ T cells sorted from a lymph node. These receptors all come from a C3H/HeJ mouse with alopecia areata. Mice of this strain are of MHC haplotype H2-k.

For this clone: Mouse gene names apply. The sequenced fragment ends 4 residues before the CDR3 boundary, so the rest is inferred from the germline J gene. Other DNA sequences in this specimen translate into the identical CDR3. The chain uses TRBV13-3 and TRBJ2-2; 7 bases fit TRBD2. Trimming removed 2 bases from V and 3 bases from J; junction bases left unmatched: 1. CDR1 is NNHDY, CDR2 SYVADS, per germline. The CDR3 contains 14 residues. The part of the CDR3 DNA that was read is TGTGCCAGCAGTGACGGGGGGGACACCGGG. It specifies CASSDGGDTG. The whole CDR3 region reads CASSDGGDTGQLYF.

A note on this clone: Gene names follow the mouse nomenclature. With the read ending 4 residues before the CDR3 end, the germline J gene is used to fill in that end. The chain employs TRBV17 and TRBJ2-7, with D perhaps TRBD1 (5 bases). The CDR3 is 15 amino acids. The germline gives CDR1 MNHDT, CDR2 YYDKIL. V lost 0 bases and J 1 base, leaving 10 bases between the germline ends. The sequenced part of the CDR3 DNA is TGTGCTAGCAGTAGAGATCGGAGACAGTCCTAT. Amino acids: CASSRDRRQSY. The complete CDR3 sequence is CASSRDRRQSYEQYF.

Comment on this clone: Germline and genes: mouse. The read finishes 4 residues shy of the CDR3 end, and the germline J gene is used to complete it. The rearrangement links TRBV5 to TRBJ2-2, with D tentatively TRBD2 (5 bases). V lost 2 bases and J 0 bases, leaving 7 bases between the germline ends. The CDR3 length is 15 residues. CDR1 and CDR2 (germline): LGHNA, YNLKQL (reference sequence). The CDR3 loop reads CASSQWGSNTGQLYF. The CDR3 bases that were read are TGTGCCAGCAGCCAATGGGGTTCAAACACCGGG.

This clone has more than one count but fewer than ten. The germline and genes are mouse ones. Read data end 4 residues before the CDR3 end; the end is taken from the germline J gene. Other DNA sequences of this sample code for an identical CDR3. The chain employs TRBV13-3 and TRBJ2-1; 10 nucleotides match TRBD1. Per germline, CDR1 NNHDY and CDR2 SYVADS. The CDR3 spans 13 residues. CDR3 residues: CASSDRGRAEQFF. The DNA read from the CDR3 is TGTGCCAGCAGCGACAGGGGGCGAGCT.

This clone was detected a few times. The gene symbols are mouse symbols. The read is 4 residues too short to cover the CDR3 end, so that end is filled in from the germline J gene. J is TRBJ2-2 and V is TRBV14, with TRBD2 as a possible D gene (6 bases). The CDR3 covers 14 residues. The V gene's germline CDR1 is SGHDT and CDR2 FRDEAV. V lost 1 base and J lost 2, with 6 bases in between. The CDR3 bases that were read are TGTGCCAGCAGTTTCGGGGGGAACACCGGG. Translation: CASSFGGNTG. The complete CDR3 sequence is CASSFGGNTGQLYF.

Comments on this clone: Gene names refer to mouse genes. The read falls 4 residues short of the CDR3 end, and the missing part is taken from the germline J gene. This chain connects TRBV1 to TRBJ2-4; tentative D call: TRBD1 (6 bases). The germline CDR1 and CDR2 sequences are NSQYPW and LRSPGD (reference sequence). V gave up 6 bases and J gave up 1 base, with 8 bases separating them. The CDR3 consists of 13 residues. CDR3 sequence: CTCSRGGQNTLYF. CDR3 DNA (partial): TGCACCTGCAGCAGGGGAGGTCAAAAC.

With regard to this clone: Germline and genes: mouse. The CDR3 loop is CASSIGVGTGQLYF. The CDR3 bases that were read are TGTGCCAGCAGTATAGGGGTAGGCACCGGG. This chain joins TRBV19 and TRBJ2-2; D is undetermined. The read falls 4 residues short of the CDR3 end, and the missing part is taken from the germline J gene. Germline V lookup: CDR1 FNHDT, CDR2 SITEND (reference sequence). This CDR3 has 14 residues. V lost 0 bases and J 4 bases, leaving 7 bases between the germline ends.

Comments on this clone: Gene names and germline refer to mouse. The read stops 4 residues short of the end of the CDR3; the missing end is completed from the germline J gene. The rearrangement uses TRBV1 and TRBJ2-4, with D perhaps TRBD2 (6 bases). The V gene's germline CDR1 is NSQYPW and CDR2 LRSPGD (reference sequence). V was clipped by 3 bases and J by 1 base, with 8 bases between them. The CDR3 runs 14 residues. The part of the CDR3 DNA that was read is TGCACCTGCAGTGCGTCTGGGGGTCAAAAC. Its protein product is CTCSASGGQN. The CDR3 in full is CTCSASGGQNTLYF.

This clone was seen only a few times. Mouse gene names and germline throughout. The read ends 4 residues shy of where the CDR3 ends; the end is completed using the germline J gene. The chain links TRBV13-2 to TRBJ2-2; a weak D match, TRBD1 (6 bases). Trimming stripped 5 bases from V and 0 bases from J, with 14 bases between. The V gene's germline CDR1 is NNHNN and CDR2 SYGAGS (reference sequence). The CDR3 is made up of 16 amino acids. The part of the CDR3 DNA that was read is TGTGCCAGCGGGACCGGGACAAAAGCAAACACCGGG. Residues: CASGTGTKANTG. The complete CDR3 protein is CASGTGTKANTGQLYF.

The sample holds a few counts of this clone. Gene labels here are mouse ones. The CDR3 DNA, read in part, is TGCACCTGCAGTGCAGGGGGTTGGAACACA. Its protein is CTCSAGGWNT. The whole CDR3 sequence is CTCSAGGWNTEVFF. The chain combines TRBV1 with TRBJ1-1; D uncertain. Read data end 4 residues before the CDR3 end; the end is taken from the germline J gene. Trimming pared 1 base from V and 1 base from J, leaving 7 bases between. CDR1 is NSQYPW and CDR2 is LRSPGD in the germline V gene (reference sequence). The CDR3 sequence is 14 residues long.

A note on this clone: Genes and germline come from the mouse. The read gets to within 4 residues of the CDR3 end, and the germline J gene fills in the rest. V is TRBV13-3 and J is TRBJ1-1; 11 bases are shared with TRBD1. CDR3 length: 14 amino acids. Germline V gives CDR1 NNHDY, CDR2 SYVADS. The chain's CDR3 is CASRDRGREAEVFF. The part of the CDR3 DNA that was read is TGTGCCAGCAGGGACAGGGGGCGCGAGGCA.

This clone was counted a few times. Mouse names are used for the genes. The sequence runs out 4 residues before the end of the CDR3; the remainder is reconstructed from the germline J gene. The J gene is TRBJ2-1, the V gene TRBV19; 11 bases map to TRBD2. CDR3 length equals 14 residues. Germline V gene sequence: CDR1 FNHDT, CDR2 SITEND (reference sequence). The CDR3 sequence is CASSGLGGRAEQFF. CDR3 DNA, as far as it was read: TGTGCCAGCAGCGGACTGGGGGGACGAGCT.

Comment on this clone: Gene labels here are mouse ones. The read falls 4 residues short of the CDR3 end, and the missing part is taken from the germline J gene. V and J are TRBV5 and TRBJ2-5, with 13 bases matching TRBD2. CDR3 length: 17 amino acids. V shed 4 bases and J 2 bases; nucleotides not matched to a gene: 6. Germline V lookup: CDR1 LGHNA, CDR2 YNLKQL (reference sequence). CDR3 loop: CASSPRDWGGGQDTQYF. The CDR3 DNA, read in part, is TGTGCCAGCAGCCCCCGGGACTGGGGGGGTGGCCAAGAC.

Worth noting for this clone: Gene names follow the mouse nomenclature. The read ends 4 residues early relative to the CDR3; the germline J gene fills the gap. This same CDR3 is encoded by further DNA sequences in the sample. The chain has TRBV5 and TRBJ2-7; 7 bases match TRBD2. This CDR3 region has 13 residues. Germline assignment: CDR1 LGHNA and CDR2 YNLKQL (reference sequence). The chain's CDR3 is CASSQETGYEQYF. CDR3 bases read: TGTGCCAGCAGCCAAGAGACTGGGTAT.

This clone showed up just a few times. Here the gene names and germline are mouse. The CDR3 extends 4 residues past the end of the read, so its final part is completed from the germline J gene. The V gene is TRBV13-1, the J gene TRBJ2-1, with 7 bases lining up with TRBD2. This CDR3 has 16 amino acids. V lost 3 bases to trimming and J lost 0 bases; unmatched junction nucleotides: 6. Germline values: CDR1 NSHNY, CDR2 SYGAGN. The sequenced CDR3 bases are TGTGCCAGCAGTGGGGCCCTGGGGGTTAACTATGCT. Translating it yields CASSGALGVNYA. The whole CDR3 protein reads CASSGALGVNYAEQFF.

This clone has more than one count but fewer than ten. Gene names refer to mouse genes. Sequencing ends 4 residues short of the CDR3 end; the germline J gene provides the rest. The chain uses TRBV13-3 and TRBJ2-2; 10 positions match TRBD1. With 2 bases clipped from V and 3 bases from J, the junction kept 4 bases outside the gene matches. The CDR3 is made up of 16 amino acids. Germline loops: CDR1 NNHDY, CDR2 SYVADS. The sequenced CDR3 bases are TGTGCCAGCAGTGAAGACAGGGGGCAGGACACCGGG. This gives the protein CASSEDRGQDTG. The entire CDR3 reads CASSEDRGQDTGQLYF.

This clone appeared many times. The gene names given are mouse names. The observed sequence ends 4 residues before the CDR3 terminus, with the missing tail filled in from the germline J gene. This sample also contains other DNA sequences that code for the same CDR3. V and J are TRBV13-1 and TRBJ2-3; D is possibly TRBD1 (6 bases). This CDR3 has 12 amino acids. The germline V gene encodes CDR1 NSHNY and CDR2 SYGAGN. The ends were cut back, 7 bases at V and 2 bases at J, with 8 bases in the middle. CDR3 DNA, as far as it was read: TGTGCCAGCCGGGACAATGCAGAA. It translates to CASRDNAE. The whole CDR3 region reads CASRDNAETLYF.

About this clone: The listed genes are named as in mouse. Coverage ceases 4 residues before the CDR3 finishes, and the germline J gene fills in the end. The sample has other DNA sequences that encode this CDR3 too. The gene calls are TRBV1 and TRBJ2-1; 9 nucleotides line up with TRBD2. CDR1 NSQYPW and CDR2 LRSPGD come from the germline V gene (reference sequence). V was clipped by 1 base and J by 1 base; unmatched bases: 2. The CDR3 spans 16 residues. The CDR3 loop reads CTCSAVTGGNYAEQFF. Partial CDR3 DNA: TGCACCTGCAGTGCAGTTACTGGGGGGAACTATGCT.